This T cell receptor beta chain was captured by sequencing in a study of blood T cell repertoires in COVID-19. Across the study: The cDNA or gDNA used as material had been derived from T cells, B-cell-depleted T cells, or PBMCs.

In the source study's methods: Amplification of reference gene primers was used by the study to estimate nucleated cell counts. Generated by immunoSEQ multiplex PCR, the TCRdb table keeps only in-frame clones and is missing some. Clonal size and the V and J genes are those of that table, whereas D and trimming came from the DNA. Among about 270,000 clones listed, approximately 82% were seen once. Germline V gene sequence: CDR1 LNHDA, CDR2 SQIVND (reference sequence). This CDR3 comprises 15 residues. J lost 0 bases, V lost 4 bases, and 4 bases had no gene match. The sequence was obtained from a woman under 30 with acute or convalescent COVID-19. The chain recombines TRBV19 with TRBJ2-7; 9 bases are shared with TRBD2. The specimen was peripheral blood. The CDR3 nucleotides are TGTGCCAGTAGTAGTCTAGCGGGGTTCTCCTACGAGCAGTACTTC. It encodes CASSSLAGFSYEQYF.